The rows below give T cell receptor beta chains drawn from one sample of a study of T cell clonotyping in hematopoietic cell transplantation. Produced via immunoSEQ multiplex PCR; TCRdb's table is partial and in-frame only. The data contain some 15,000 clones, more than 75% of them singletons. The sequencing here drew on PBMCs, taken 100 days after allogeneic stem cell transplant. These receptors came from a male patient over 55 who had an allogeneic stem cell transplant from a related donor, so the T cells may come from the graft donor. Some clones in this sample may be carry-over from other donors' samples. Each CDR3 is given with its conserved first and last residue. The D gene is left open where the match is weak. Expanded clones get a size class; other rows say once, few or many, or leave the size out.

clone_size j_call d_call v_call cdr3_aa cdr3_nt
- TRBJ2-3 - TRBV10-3 CAISESFAMVDTQYF TGTGCCATCAGTGAGTCGTTCGCGATGGTGGATACGCAGTATTTT
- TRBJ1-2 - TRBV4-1 CASSQGPKDYGYTF TGCGCCAGCAGCCAAGGGCCTAAGGACTATGGCTACACCTTC
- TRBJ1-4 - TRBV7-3 CASSNPGTQREKLFF TGTGCCAGCAGTAACCCCGGGACACAGCGGGAAAAACTGTTTTTT
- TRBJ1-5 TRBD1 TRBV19 CASPPARDRGDQPQHF TGTGCCAGTCCACCGGCCAGGGACAGGGGTGATCAGCCCCAGCATTTT
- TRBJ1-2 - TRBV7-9 CASSLAQVNYGYTF TGTGCCAGCAGCTTAGCACAGGTGAACTATGGCTACACCTTC
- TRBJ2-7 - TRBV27 CASSQQDGSYEQYF TGTGCCAGCAGTCAACAGGACGGTTCCTACGAGCAGTACTTC
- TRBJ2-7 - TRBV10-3 CAISASQPGVGEQYF TGTGCCATCAGTGCCTCCCAGCCGGGCGTAGGCGAGCAGTACTTC
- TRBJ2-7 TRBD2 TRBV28 CASSHRGGDEQYF TGTGCCAGCAGTCACCGGGGGGGTGACGAGCAGTACTTC
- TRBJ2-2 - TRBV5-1 CASSRTLTTGELFF TGCGCCAGCAGCAGGACACTTACAACCGGGGAGCTGTTTTTT
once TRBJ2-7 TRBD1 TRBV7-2 CASSLGETGMDEQYF TGTGCCAGCAGCTTAGGTGAGACAGGGATGGACGAGCAGTACTTC
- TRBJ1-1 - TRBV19 CASGWRENTEAFF TGTGCCAGTGGATGGAGGGAAAATACTGAAGCTTTCTTT
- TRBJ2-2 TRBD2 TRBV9 CASSGSGGRSTGELFF TGTGCCAGCAGCGGAAGCGGGGGGCGATCGACCGGGGAGCTGTTTTTT
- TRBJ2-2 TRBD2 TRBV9 CASSGTSNTGELFF TGTGCCAGCAGCGGGACTAGCAACACCGGGGAGCTGTTTTTT
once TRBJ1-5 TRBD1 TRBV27 CASSTQGSNQPQHF TGTGCCAGCAGTACACAGGGGAGCAATCAGCCCCAGCATTTT
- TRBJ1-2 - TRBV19 CASKTSQGTYGYTF TGTGCCAGTAAGACCTCCCAGGGCACCTATGGCTACACCTTC
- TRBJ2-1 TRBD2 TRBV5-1 CASSWTSGEHYNEQFF TGCGCCAGCAGCTGGACTAGCGGGGAACACTACAATGAGCAGTTCTTC
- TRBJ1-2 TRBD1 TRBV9 CASSVEAGGVGGYTF TGTGCCAGCAGCGTAGAGGCAGGGGGCGTGGGTGGCTACACCTTC
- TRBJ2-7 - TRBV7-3 CASSLSGDHEQYF TGTGCCAGCAGTCTTTCAGGGGACCACGAGCAGTACTTC
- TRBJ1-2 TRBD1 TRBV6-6 CASSHYTGVVAIGYTF TGTGCCAGCAGCCATTACACAGGGGTGGTTGCGATCGGCTACACCTTC
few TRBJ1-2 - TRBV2 CASSEDRTTSYGYTF TGTGCCAGCAGTGAAGATAGGACAACCTCCTATGGCTACACCTTC
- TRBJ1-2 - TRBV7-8 CASTPGRGNYGYTF TGTGCCAGCACCCCAGGAAGGGGCAACTATGGCTACACCTTC
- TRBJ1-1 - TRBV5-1 CASSLWGISIMNTEAFF TGCGCCAGCAGCCTATGGGGAATTTCAATTATGAACACTGAAGCTTTCTTT
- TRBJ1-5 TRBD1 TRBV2 CASSDRVLSNQPQHF TGTGCCAGCAGCGACAGGGTATTAAGCAATCAGCCCCAGCATTTT
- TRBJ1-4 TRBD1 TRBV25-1 CASSEFTLRQGGEKLFF TGTGCCAGCAGTGAATTCACTCTAAGACAGGGCGGTGAAAAACTGTTTTTT
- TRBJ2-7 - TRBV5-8 CASSLEDPYEQYF TGTGCCAGCAGCTTGGAGGACCCGTACGAGCAGTACTTC
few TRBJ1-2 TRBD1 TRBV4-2 CASSQDVPGRGYGYTF TGTGCCAGCAGCCAAGACGTCCCGGGCAGGGGGTATGGCTACACCTTC
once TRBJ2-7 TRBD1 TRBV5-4 CASSSRTGVHEQYF TGTGCCAGCAGCTCGCGGACAGGGGTACACGAGCAGTACTTC
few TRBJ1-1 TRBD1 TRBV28 CASSLTTGDTEAFF TGTGCCAGCAGTTTAACGACAGGGGACACTGAAGCTTTCTTT
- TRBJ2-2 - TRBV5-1 CASSPRALGNTGELFF TGCGCCAGCAGCCCCCGAGCTTTGGGGAACACCGGGGAGCTGTTTTTT
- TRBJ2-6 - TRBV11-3 CASSSGESSGANVLTF TGTGCCAGCTCTTCGGGAGAGAGCTCTGGGGCCAACGTCCTGACTTTC
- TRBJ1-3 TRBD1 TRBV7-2 CASSLVRGSSGNTIYF TGTGCCAGCAGCTTAGTCAGGGGGAGCTCGGGAAACACCATATATTTT
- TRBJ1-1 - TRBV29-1 CSVEEMRAVNTEAFF TGCAGCGTTGAAGAAATGAGGGCGGTGAACACTGAAGCTTTCTTT
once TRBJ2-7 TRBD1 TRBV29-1 CSVQGGQGREQYF TGCAGCGTCCAAGGTGGACAGGGAAGGGAGCAGTACTTC
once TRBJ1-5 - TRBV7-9 CASSLGRDQPQHF TGTGCCAGCAGCTTAGGAAGGGATCAGCCCCAGCATTTT
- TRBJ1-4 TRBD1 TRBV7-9 CASSPDRRSEKLFF TGTGCCAGCAGCCCGGACAGGCGAAGTGAAAAACTGTTTTTT
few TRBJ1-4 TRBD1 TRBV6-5 CASSPQGARGEKLFF TGTGCCAGCAGTCCCCAGGGGGCGCGTGGTGAAAAACTGTTTTTT
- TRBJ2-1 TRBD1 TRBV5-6 CASTAPTGEDNEQFF TGTGCCAGCACCGCACCGACAGGGGAGGACAATGAGCAGTTCTTC
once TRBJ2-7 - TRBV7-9 CASTSQSSYEQYF TGTGCCAGCACCTCACAGAGCTCCTACGAGCAGTACTTC
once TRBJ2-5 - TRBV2 CASSAQETQYF TGTGCCAGCAGTGCGCAAGAGACCCAGTACTTC
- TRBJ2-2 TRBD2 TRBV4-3 CASSQMGGTGELFF TGCGCCAGCAGCCAGATGGGGGGGACCGGGGAGCTGTTTTTT
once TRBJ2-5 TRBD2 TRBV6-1 CASSERQGLAGGQAETQYF TGTGCCAGCAGTGAACGGCAAGGACTAGCGGGGGGGCAGGCAGAGACCCAGTACTTC
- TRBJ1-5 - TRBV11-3 CASSDGADSNQPQHF TGTGCCAGCAGCGACGGCGCGGATAGCAATCAGCCCCAGCATTTT
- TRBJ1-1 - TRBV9 CASSGQQGEAFF TGTGCCAGCAGCGGACAGCAGGGGGAAGCTTTCTTT
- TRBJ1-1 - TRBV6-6 CASRIAAAGTEAFF TGTGCCAGCAGGATCGCAGCCGCGGGGACTGAAGCTTTCTTT
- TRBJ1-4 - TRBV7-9 CASTSSLGGLSIGEKLFF TGTGCCAGCACTTCCTCACTGGGGGGATTGTCAATCGGTGAAAAACTGTTTTTT
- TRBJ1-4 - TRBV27 CASSPLGGKGKLFF TGTGCCAGCAGCCCCCTTGGGGGGAAGGGAAAACTGTTTTTT
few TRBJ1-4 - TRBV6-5 CASGQTLGVLEKLFF TGTGCCAGCGGCCAAACTCTGGGGGTGTTAGAAAAACTGTTTTTT
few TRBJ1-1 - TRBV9 CASSAVTANTEAFF TGTGCCAGCAGCGCCGTCACCGCGAACACTGAAGCTTTCTTT
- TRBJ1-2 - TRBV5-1 CASSPSGASDNYGYTF TGCGCCAGCAGCCCCTCGGGGGCAAGTGATAACTATGGCTACACCTTC
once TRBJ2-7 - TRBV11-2 CASSPPPGHHEQYF TGTGCCAGCTCGCCCCCGCCAGGTCACCACGAGCAGTACTTC
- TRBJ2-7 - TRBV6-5 CASSSRYEQYF TGTGCCAGCAGTTCTCGCTACGAGCAGTACTTC
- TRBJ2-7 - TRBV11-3 CASSFGLTEQYF TGTGCCAGCAGCTTCGGATTAACAGAGCAGTACTTC
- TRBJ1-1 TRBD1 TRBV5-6 CASSWDRGLNTEAFF TGTGCCAGCAGCTGGGACAGGGGATTGAACACTGAAGCTTTCTTT